This section outlines one TCR beta chain sequence together with its context. Antigen specificity is unknown. The data derive from a study of OX40 agonist ivuxolimab in advanced cancers. Study background: Ivuxolimab, an agonist antibody against OX40 (CD134), was given to patients. While on treatment, patients had intravenous ivuxolimab at 0.01 to 10 mg/kg every 2 weeks.

Trimming took 0 bases from V and 8 from J, leaving 20 bases between them. Germline loops: CDR1 SGDLS, CDR2 YYNGEE. The CDR3 contains 17 residues. General observations from the study: Among the lowest peripheral clonal expansion occurred in 0.1-3.0 mg/kg partial responders.

Sequencing was performed with immunoSEQ multiplex PCR; in TCRdb, only in-frame clones are kept and a portion is missing. The table includes approximately 70,000 clones, roughly 88% detected once. V is TRBV9 and J is TRBJ1-4; D not resolved. The material was CD4+ or CD8+ T cells sorted from blood, obtained in a trial of the OX40 agonist ivuxolimab. This TCR came from an adult with an advanced solid tumor such as melanoma, head and neck, liver or kidney cancer. CDR3 in amino acids: CASSVESGGQPGEKLFF. In nucleotides, the CDR3 is TGTGCCAGCAGCGTAGAATCAGGAGGGCAGCCCGGGGAAAAACTGTTTTTT. Full variable domain (rest looked up from reference TRBV9 and TRBJ1-4): DSGVTQTPKHLITATGQRVTLRCSPRSGDLSVYWYQQSLDQGLQFLIQYYNGEERAKGNILERFSAQQFPDLHSELNLSSLELGDSALYFCASSVESGGQPGEKLFFGSGTQLSVL.